The 23 T cell receptor beta chains reported below all come from one sample, sequenced in a study of monozygotic twins with inflammatory bowel disease. TCRdb reanalyzed the 5' RACE reads, giving one entry per CDR3 protein sequence and no DNA. Recorded for this sample: 150,000 or so distinct CDR3 sequences. Sequenced sample: blood. The receptors derive from a human donor with ulcerative colitis or Crohn's disease, or a healthy co-twin of an affected twin (not recorded which).

The CDR3 spells CSAQGFQETQYF. The V call is TRBV20-1, the J call TRBJ2-5. Germline CDR1 and CDR2: DFQATT and SNEGSKA (reference sequence). The CDR3 is 12 amino acids.

This chain uses TRBV20-1 with TRBJ1-2. Germline CDR1 reads DFQATT; CDR2 reads SNEGSKA (reference sequence). The CDR3 length is 12 residues. CDR3 in amino acids: CSSGRYNYGYTF.

This chain uses TRBV11-2 with TRBJ2-6; TCRdb's D call, TRBD1, is unchecked because there is no DNA. CDR3 length: 15 residues. Germline V gene data show CDR1 as SGHAT and CDR2 as FQNNGV. The CDR3 loop reads CASSVGGAGANVLTF.

The chain couples TRBV29-1 to TRBJ2-4. The CDR3 sequence is 13 residues long. Germline CDR1 is SQVTM and CDR2 is ANQGSEA. The CDR3 spells CSVAARAKNIQYF.

The chain uses TRBV20-1 and TRBJ1-5; TCRdb designates TRBD1, a call that cannot be tested without DNA. The CDR3 covers 13 residues. Germline V gene sequence: CDR1 DFQATT, CDR2 SNEGSKA (reference sequence). The CDR3 loop reads CSAFQGSEQPQHF.

V usage is TRBV7-3 and J usage is TRBJ2-1; no DNA is available, so the TRBD2 call from TCRdb remains unchecked. Germline CDR1 SGHTA, CDR2 FQGTGA. The CDR3 is 17 residues long. CDR3 in amino acids: CASSHKGGLADYNEQFF.

The rearrangement uses TRBV20-1 and TRBJ2-5. This CDR3 spans 12 amino acids. Germline assignment: CDR1 DFQATT and CDR2 SNEGSKA (reference sequence). The CDR3 reads CSAREIGETQHF.

This chain connects TRBV6-5 to TRBJ2-2; no DNA is available, so the TRBD1 call from TCRdb remains unchecked. The CDR3 spans 16 residues. Germline V gene data show CDR1 as MNHEY and CDR2 as SVGAGI. CDR3 amino acids: CASSYSMDSRTGELFF.

The chain uses TRBV29-1 and TRBJ1-1; TCRdb designates TRBD1, a call that cannot be tested without DNA. The CDR3 extends over 12 amino acids. Germline CDR1 SQVTM, CDR2 ANQGSEA. This chain's CDR3 is CSAGTDRTEAFF.

The gene calls are TRBV4-3 and TRBJ2-2; TCRdb outputs TRBD2, but without DNA this stays unchecked. Germline V gene lookup returns CDR1 LGHNA and CDR2 YSLEER. CDR3 length equals 15 residues. The CDR3 loop reads CASSQAGLDSGELFF.

The chain is built from TRBV12-3 or TRBV12-4 and TRBJ2-4; the D gene TCRdb calls, TRBD2, cannot be checked with no DNA. The CDR3 has 15 amino acids. CDR3 residues: CASSREASGIGIQYF.

This chain joins TRBV10-3 and TRBJ1-2. The CDR3 covers 11 residues. Germline CDR1 reads ENHRY; CDR2 reads SYGVKD. CDR3 sequence reads: CAIRRIYGYTF.

The chain has TRBV29-1 and TRBJ1-1; TCRdb lists TRBD1, though no DNA is available to test this call. The germline CDR1 and CDR2 sequences are SQVTM and ANQGSEA. The CDR3 spans 13 residues. Here the CDR3 reads CSSPGGSHTEAFF.

This chain's CDR3 is CASSQIAGVRTGELFF. The chain carries TRBV4-3 and TRBJ2-2; TCRdb returns TRBD2, unconfirmable since there is no DNA. Germline V lookup: CDR1 LGHNA, CDR2 YSLEER. The CDR3 length is 16 residues.

The chain is built from TRBV5-6 and TRBJ2-1; with no DNA, the TCRdb D assignment of TRBD1 cannot be verified. The CDR3 loop spans 14 amino acids. Germline CDR1 and CDR2: SGHDT and YYEEEE. CDR3 sequence: CASRGQDHYNEQFF.

This chain links TRBV9 with TRBJ2-1; TCRdb indicates TRBD2, and absent DNA this call remains unverified. There are 15 residues in the CDR3. CDR1 and CDR2 (germline): SGDLS, YYNGEE. The CDR3 sequence is CASSVTSGIYNEQFF.

The chain combines TRBV24-1 with TRBJ1-5; TCRdb names TRBD1, which stays unverified in the absence of DNA. The germline gives CDR1 KGHDR, CDR2 SFDVKD. There are 15 residues in the CDR3. This chain's CDR3 is CATSDGTASNQPQHF.

J is TRBJ2-3 and V is TRBV30; as DNA is missing, the TRBD2 call by TCRdb cannot be tested. The CDR3 contains 14 residues. Germline-derived CDR1 and CDR2 are GTSNPN and SVGIG (reference sequence). The CDR3 is CALRGGSKGDTQYF.

This chain uses TRBV5-1 with TRBJ1-1. This CDR3 spans 15 amino acids. CDR1 and CDR2 from the germline V gene are SGHRS and YFSETQ. The CDR3 here is CASSLEGYGDTEAFF.

V is TRBV29-1 and J is TRBJ2-6; absent DNA, TCRdb's TRBD1 call cannot be checked. The CDR3 spans 15 residues. The germline CDR1 and CDR2 sequences are SQVTM and ANQGSEA. CDR3 in amino acids: CSVEVGGTGANVLTF.

The V call is TRBV4-2, the J call TRBJ2-2; with no DNA, the TCRdb D assignment of TRBD2 cannot be verified. The CDR3 has 17 residues. Germline V lookup: CDR1 LGHNA, CDR2 YNFKEQ. This chain's CDR3 is CASSRITSGYTTGELFF.

The chain employs TRBV30 and TRBJ1-3; TCRdb calls TRBD1, which cannot be checked without DNA. CDR1 GTSNPN and CDR2 SVGIG come from the germline V gene (reference sequence). This CDR3 spans 14 amino acids. The CDR3 here is CAWRQQGRRNTIYF.

The rearrangement uses TRBV30 and TRBJ1-1; the TCRdb call, TRBD1, lacks DNA for checking. Germline CDR1 and CDR2: GTSNPN and SVGIG (reference sequence). The CDR3 loop spans 13 amino acids. The CDR3 region is CAPGTVTNTEAFF.